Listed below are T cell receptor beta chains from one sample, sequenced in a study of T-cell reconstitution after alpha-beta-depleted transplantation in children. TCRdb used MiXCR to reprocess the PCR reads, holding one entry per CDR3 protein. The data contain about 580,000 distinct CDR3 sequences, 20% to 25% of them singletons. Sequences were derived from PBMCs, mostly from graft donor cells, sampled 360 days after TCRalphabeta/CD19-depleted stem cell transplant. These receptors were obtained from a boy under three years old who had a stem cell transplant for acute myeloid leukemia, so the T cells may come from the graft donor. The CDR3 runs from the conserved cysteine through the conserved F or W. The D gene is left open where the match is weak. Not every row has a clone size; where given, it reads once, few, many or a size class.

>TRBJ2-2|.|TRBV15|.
TGTGCCACCAGCAGAGCATACCTGTTAGACCCGGGGGCGCGAAACACCGGGGAGCTGTTTTTT
CATSRAYLLDPGARNTGELFF
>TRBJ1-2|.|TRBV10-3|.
TGTGCCATCAGTGAGTCCATTCTTTGGGATTGGTATGGCTACACCTTC
CAISESILWDWYGYTF
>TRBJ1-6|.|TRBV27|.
TGTGCCAGCAGTTATCAGGGCGATTTTTCACCCCTCCACTTT
CASSYQGDFSPLHF
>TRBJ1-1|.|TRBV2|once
TGTGCCAGCAGTGAATTTCGGGAATTGAACACTGAAGCTTTCTTT
CASSEFRELNTEAFF
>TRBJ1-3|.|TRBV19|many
TGTGCCAGTTCCGCCGGGGCCGGTCGCTCGGGAAACACCATATATTTT
CASSAGAGRSGNTIYF
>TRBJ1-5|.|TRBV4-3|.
TGCGCCAGCAGCCAAGTGAGGGCCAATCAGCCCCAGCATTTT
CASSQVRANQPQHF
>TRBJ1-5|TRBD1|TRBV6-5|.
TGTGCCAGCATTTTAGGACAGGGGTCGGGGAATCAGCCCCAGCATTTT
CASILGQGSGNQPQHF
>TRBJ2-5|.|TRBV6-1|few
TGTGCCAGCAGTGAGGAAAAAAACCGACAAGAGACCCAGTACTTC
CASSEEKNRQETQYF
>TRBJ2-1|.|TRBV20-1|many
TGCAGTGGGAGAGACAATGAGCAGTTCTTC
CSGRDNEQFF
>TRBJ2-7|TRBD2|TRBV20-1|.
TGCAGTGCTACGCGGGGGGCCCTCTCCTACGAGCAGTACTTC
CSATRGALSYEQYF
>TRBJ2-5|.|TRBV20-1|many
TGCAGTGCTAGAGATGTGGAGACCCAGTACTTC
CSARDVETQYF
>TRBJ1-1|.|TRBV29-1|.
TGCAGCGTTGAAGATCTTGGGGTCATGAACACTGAAGCTTTCTTT
CSVEDLGVMNTEAFF
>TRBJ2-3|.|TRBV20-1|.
TGCAGTGCTAGCCCTTACCAGGCTAGCACAGATACGCAGTATTTT
CSASPYQASTDTQYF
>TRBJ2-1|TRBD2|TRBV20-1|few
TGCAGTGCTAGAGGTAGCGGGGGGCCGGGTGAGCAGTTCTTC
CSARGSGGPGEQFF
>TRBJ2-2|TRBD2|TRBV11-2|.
TGTGCCAGCAGCGGCAGATCGGGCGGGGGGAGAACCGGGGAGCTGTTTTTT
CASSGRSGGGRTGELFF
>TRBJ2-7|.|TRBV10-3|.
TGTGCCATCAGCCAAGGATACTACGAGCAGTACTTC
CAISQGYYEQYF
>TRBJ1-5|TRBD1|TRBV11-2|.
TGTGCCAGCAGCCCAGGGGGGAGCAATCAGCCCCAGCATTTT
CASSPGGSNQPQHF
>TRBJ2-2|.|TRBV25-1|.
TGTGCCAGCAGTGCCACAGGGTTTGGGGAGCTGTTTTTT
CASSATGFGELFF
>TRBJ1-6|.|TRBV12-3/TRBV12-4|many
TGTGCCAGCAGTTTAGCGGGAGATTCACCCCTCCACTTT
CASSLAGDSPLHF
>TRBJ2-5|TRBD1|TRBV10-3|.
TGTGCCATCAGTGAGCAACAGGGGGCCCAAGAGACCCAGTACTTC
CAISEQQGAQETQYF
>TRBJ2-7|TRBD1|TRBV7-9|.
TGTGCCAGCAGTCATCCCCCCGGGACAGCTCTGATCGAGCAGTACTTC
CASSHPPGTALIEQYF
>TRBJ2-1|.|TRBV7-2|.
TGTGCCAGCAGCCTCTACAGGGTCCTACACAATGAGCAGTTCTTC
CASSLYRVLHNEQFF
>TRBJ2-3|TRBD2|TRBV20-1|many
TGCAGTGCTAATAAGCGGGGGGTTCTGAGCACAGATACGCAGTATTTT
CSANKRGVLSTDTQYF
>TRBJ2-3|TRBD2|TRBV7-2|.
TGTGCCAGCAGCCCACAGACTAGCGGACTCACAGATACGCAGTATTTT
CASSPQTSGLTDTQYF
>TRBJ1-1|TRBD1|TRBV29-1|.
TGCAGCGTTGAAGATCTCAGGGGGGCCGCTTCGAACACTGAAGCTTTCTTT
CSVEDLRGAASNTEAFF
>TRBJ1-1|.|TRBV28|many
TGTGCCAGCAGTTTAGGGACGGGACGGAGGAACACTGAAGCTTTCTTT
CASSLGTGRRNTEAFF
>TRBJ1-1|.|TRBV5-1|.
TGCGCCAGCAGCTTGGACCGAAACTCTGAAGCTTTCTTT
CASSLDRNSEAFF
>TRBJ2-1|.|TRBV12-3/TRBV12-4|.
TGTGCCAGCTCGGGGGCCCTGAGCTCCTACAATGAGCAGTTCTTC
CASSGALSSYNEQFF
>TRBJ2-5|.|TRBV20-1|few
TGCAGTGCCATTCCGCAGGGAGGGGGATGGGAGACCCAGTACTTC
CSAIPQGGGWETQYF
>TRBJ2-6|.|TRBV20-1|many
TGCAGGGCAGGAGTCCCCTCTGGGGCCAACGTCCTGACTTTC
CRAGVPSGANVLTF
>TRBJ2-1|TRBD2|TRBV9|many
TGTGCCAGCAGCGTAGGTCGGGGGGGCCATTACAATGAGCAGTTCTTC
CASSVGRGGHYNEQFF
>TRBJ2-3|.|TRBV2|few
TGTGCCAGCAGTGATCTAGGGTCGGGACCGCCTAGCACAGATACGCAGTATTTT
CASSDLGSGPPSTDTQYF
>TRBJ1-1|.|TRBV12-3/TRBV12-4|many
TGTGCCAGCAGGCCCTCTGGAGGTGAAGCTTTCTTT
CASRPSGGEAFF